This TCR beta chain derives from a study of T cell clonotyping in hematopoietic cell transplantation (dated by TCRdb to the early 2020s). General notes on the study: Pretransplant samples from recipients were collected after cytoreduction. Recruitment of patients ran from 2015 to January 2017, and follow-up continued until late 2020 or until death. In the study, 140 or so blood samples were gathered from a few dozen consecutive transplant recipients and their related donors.

On the study overall, not on this receptor specifically: A decrease in recipient TCR diversity was observed after transplant, and a progressive increase in pathologically expanded clonotypes was seen from day 30 to day 180. The sample size was limited and the cells went unsorted, which meant the CD4 and CD8 repertoire contributions could not be told apart. Broader TCR repertoire diversity after transplant was predicted by Inverse Simpson Index values from donors and from recipients before transplant. Recipient repertoires showed only a small fraction of overlap with donor repertoires, and over 95% appeared de novo at the given depth.

As concerns this clone: Its antigen is unknown. It has no much larger one-base neighbor in the sample; base qualities were not kept.

The time point label on this specimen signifies: recipient sample about 28 days before transplant, after cytoreduction. Blood from recipients was drawn roughly 28 days before transplant, then again at days 30, 100 and 180 after transplant. Using Nuclei Lysis Solution, genomic DNA was extracted from unfractionated peripheral blood mononuclear cells that were either fresh or cryopreserved. The immunoSEQ assay, a bias-controlled multiplex PCR using V- and J-specific primers, was used to amplify TCR beta CDR3 regions from genomic DNA. A second PCR step added a proprietary barcode and Illumina adapter sequences to the CDR3 amplicons. An Illumina MiSeq instrument was used to sequence the CDR3 libraries. The study's own analysis went as follows. Export and quality control were performed with immunoSEQ Analyzer 3.0, and downstream analyses were performed with R Bioconductor and Immunarch. Only productive rearrangements in the normalized downsampled data set went into calculating the repertoire metrics. Pathologically expanded clonotypes were defined as those larger than 5 templates in the normalized cohort. The Inverse Simpson Index served as the measure of repertoire diversity. To capture all clonotypes, CMV-specificity analyses were performed on the non-normalized data set. Not all clones reach the TCRdb copy of this immuneACCESS table, which keeps in-frame sequences only. Checked studies attribute under half of the gap to unresolved V genes and leave the rest unexplained. That table gives V, J and clone size, and the DNA gave D and trimming. Counted in this sample were some 45,000 clones; roughly 80% of them appeared once. Of the sample, approximately 5.3% falls within the top ten clones.

Reading the germline V gene gives CDR1 LGHNA and CDR2 YSLEER. Counted from cysteine to phenylalanine, this CDR3 has 17 amino acids. CDR3 DNA only is kept here, 51 bases in frame from base 1. Clipping removes 5 bases from V and 5 bases from J, with 13 as the unmatched junction base count. This receptor was obtained from a man between 60 and 75 years old with myelodysplastic syndrome. Some clones in this sample may be carry-over from other donors' samples. The chain uses TRBV4-3 and TRBJ2-2; 8 bases in the middle match TRBD2. Sequenced here: peripheral blood mononuclear cells, sampled before stem cell transplant. The DNA sequence follows: TGCGCCAGCAGCGACTATCTAATAGGGACTAGTACCGGGGAGCTGTTTTTT. Its coded protein is CASSDYLIGTSTGELFF.